This T cell receptor (beta chain) is from a study of T-cell memory formation after mild COVID-19. It was 5'RACE with constant-segment primers that produced the TCR alpha and TCR beta cDNA libraries, which carried sample barcodes and UMIs. TCRdb itself ran the 5' RACE reads through MiXCR, one entry per CDR3 protein. Of some 450,000 distinct CDR3 sequences listed, about 20% were seen once; the top ten hold roughly 8%. With regard to this clonotype: Its cognate antigen is unknown.

Germline V lookup: CDR1 LGHNA, CDR2 YNFKEQ. The CDR3 has 12 residues. The V end lost 3 bases, the J end lost 5 bases, and 7 bases lay between the germline ends. Points from the study as a whole: Later expanders leaned CD4+, whereas clones that contracted between day 15 and 85 were balanced CD4/CD8. Unconfirmed was the SARS-CoV-2 specificity of second-wave clones that peaked on day 37.

The TCR was taken from an adult woman who had mild COVID-19 (a few samples of this study predate the infection). Cell type and time point are not known. Sequencing was done on a sample of PBMCs or a T cell subset sorted from them (not recorded which). V and J are TRBV4-2 and TRBJ1-1; maybe TRBD1 (5 bases). The CDR3 DNA reads as TGTGCCAGCAGCCACTGGGGGACTGAAGCTTTCTTT. Its protein is CASSHWGTEAFF.